This is a list of T cell receptor beta chains from one sample in a study of T cells after yellow fever vaccination. TCRdb fed the 5' RACE reads into MiXCR, producing one record per CDR3 protein. The profile shows 300,000 to 400,000 distinct CDR3 sequences, about 4% of them singletons. The source material was PBMCs, sampled 5 days after the yellow fever booster vaccination. The receptor source for this set is a young man who received the YFV17D yellow fever vaccine. CDR3s leave out the opening cysteine and the closing phenylalanine or tryptophan. Each record gives: V gene, J gene, CDR3 protein.

V: TRBV5-5; J: TRBJ2-2; CDR3: ASTPQYTGELF
V: TRBV28; J: TRBJ2-1; CDR3: ASSFGGVYNEQF
V: TRBV4-1; J: TRBJ2-5; CDR3: ASSHLESRRELETQY
V: TRBV14; J: TRBJ1-1; CDR3: ASSQDPRDTEAF
V: TRBV7-8; J: TRBJ1-2; CDR3: ASSPRVGYGYT
V: TRBV4-1; J: TRBJ1-6; CDR3: ASSKGVFYNSPLH
V: TRBV4-1; J: TRBJ2-7; CDR3: ASSGRRYSGGDYEQY
V: TRBV4-2; J: TRBJ1-1; CDR3: ASRRTVNTEAF
V: TRBV4-2; J: TRBJ1-4; CDR3: ASTPRETATNEKLF
V: TRBV4-2; J: TRBJ1-6; CDR3: ASSPPEQGINSPLH
V: TRBV3-1; J: TRBJ1-4; CDR3: ASSQAWGPNEKLF
V: TRBV28; J: TRBJ2-2; CDR3: ASSPQGAGTGELF
V: TRBV7-2; J: TRBJ2-7; CDR3: ASSPLSSGPYEQY
V: TRBV19; J: TRBJ1-5; CDR3: ASSTGPDRRPQH
V: TRBV7-2; J: TRBJ2-5; CDR3: ASSSSSETQY
V: TRBV7-3; J: TRBJ2-5; CDR3: ASSLNGGGAPETQY
V: TRBV20-1; J: TRBJ1-4; CDR3: SAPTPGIDEKLF
V: TRBV25-1; J: TRBJ2-2; CDR3: ASSSWDKYTGELF
V: TRBV4-3; J: TRBJ1-6; CDR3: ASSQETGRSPLH
V: TRBV7-2; J: TRBJ1-1; CDR3: ASSSSVVGPEAF
V: TRBV12-3/TRBV12-4; J: TRBJ1-2; CDR3: ASSLGASDGYT
V: TRBV6-4; J: TRBJ2-6; CDR3: ASSDVTAFEVNVLT
V: TRBV7-2; J: TRBJ1-6; CDR3: ASSILGGTDSPLH
V: TRBV7-2; J: TRBJ1-1; CDR3: ASSLMRAEAF
V: TRBV5-6; J: TRBJ2-3; CDR3: ASSQSGGAVNTQY
V: TRBV6-5; J: TRBJ1-6; CDR3: ASSYMVQGANSPLH
V: TRBV7-2; J: TRBJ2-5; CDR3: ASSLNLLGGGETQY
V: TRBV6-4; J: TRBJ1-2; CDR3: ASSDPYRVNYGYT
V: TRBV6-1; J: TRBJ1-1; CDR3: ASTQGRYAEAF
V: TRBV2; J: TRBJ1-1; CDR3: ASSIMGGTEAF
V: TRBV29-1; J: TRBJ2-3; CDR3: SVEDRGRSTDTQY
V: TRBV6-1; J: TRBJ1-2; CDR3: ASSEAVGRVGYT